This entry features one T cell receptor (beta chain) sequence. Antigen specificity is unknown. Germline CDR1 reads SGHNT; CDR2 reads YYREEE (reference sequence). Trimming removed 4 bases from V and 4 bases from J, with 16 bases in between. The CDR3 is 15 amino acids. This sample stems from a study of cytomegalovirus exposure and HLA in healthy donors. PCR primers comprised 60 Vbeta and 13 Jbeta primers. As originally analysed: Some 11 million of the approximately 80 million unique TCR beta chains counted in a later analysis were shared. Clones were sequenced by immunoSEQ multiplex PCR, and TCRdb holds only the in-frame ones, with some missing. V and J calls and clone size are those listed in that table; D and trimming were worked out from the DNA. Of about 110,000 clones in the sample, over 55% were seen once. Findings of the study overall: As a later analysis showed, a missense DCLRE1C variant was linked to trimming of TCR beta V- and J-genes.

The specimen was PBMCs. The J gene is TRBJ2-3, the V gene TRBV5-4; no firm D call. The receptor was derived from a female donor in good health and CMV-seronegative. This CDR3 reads CASSPDPVGADTQYF. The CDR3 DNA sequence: TGTGCCAGCAGCCCAGACCCCGTAGGAGCAGATACGCAGTATTTT.